These 11 T cell receptor beta chains were all obtained from the same sample, sequenced in a study of T cells in localized non-small cell lung cancer. Method: immunoSEQ multiplex PCR; TCRdb's copy keeps in-frame clones and lacks some. The repertoire consists of 40,000 or so clones, with 81% occurring once and the leading ten covering about 7%. Here the sequenced sample was peripheral blood mononuclear cells, taken before any cancer treatment. The origin of the receptors is a male donor at least 60 years old with stage II lung adenocarcinoma.

This clone was counted between two and nine times. The chain recombines TRBV29-1 with TRBJ2-1; TRBD2 matches 7 bases. This CDR3 has 11 residues. Germline CDR1 and CDR2: SQVTM and ANQGSEA. V trimming: 7 bases; J trimming: 7 bases; junction bases outside the gene matches: 4. The chain's CDR3 is CSASGVNEQFF. The CDR3 DNA reads as TGCAGCGCTAGCGGCGTTAATGAGCAGTTCTTC.

The chain combines TRBV19 with TRBJ1-5, with D unresolved. Trimming left V 8 bases short and J 0 bases short, with 11 bases between. This CDR3 has 14 residues. The germline CDR1 and CDR2 sequences are LNHDA and SQIVND (reference sequence). This CDR3 reads CASSDSNSNQPQHF. As DNA, the CDR3 is TGTGCCAGTTCTGACTCTAATAGCAATCAGCCCCAGCATTTT.

The gene calls are TRBV15 and TRBJ2-7; 8 bases fit TRBD1. The CDR3 covers 14 residues. J gave up 3 bases and V 4 bases, and 5 bases lay outside the gene matches. In germline, CDR1 is LNHNV, CDR2 YYDKDF (reference sequence). This CDR3 reads CATSTGTGGYEQYF. The CDR3 region has the DNA TGTGCCACCAGCACCGGGACAGGAGGCTACGAGCAGTACTTC.

This chain uses TRBV7-9 with TRBJ2-1, with 10 bases aligning to TRBD2. Germline CDR1 and CDR2: SEHNR and FQNEAQ (reference sequence). This CDR3 contains 15 residues. V was pared by 3 bases and J by 6 bases, with 5 bases of the junction left unmatched. CDR3 loop: CASSFGLAVRNEQFF. For the CDR3, the DNA is TGTGCCAGCAGCTTTGGACTAGCGGTGCGCAATGAGCAGTTCTTC.

The CDR3 DNA reads TGTGCCAGCAGTTCCTCCGGACAGGGCTACGAGCAGTACTTC. This codes for CASSSSGQGYEQYF. The genes are TRBV6-5 and TRBJ2-7; 8 bases are a match to TRBD1. The CDR3 loop spans 14 amino acids. V lost 4 bases to trimming and J lost 3 bases; unmatched junction nucleotides: 5. Germline CDR1 is MNHEY and CDR2 is SVGAGI.

This sequence joins TRBV7-9 and TRBJ1-1, with unresolved D. Germline CDR1 reads SEHNR; CDR2 reads FQNEAQ (reference sequence). There are 13 residues in the CDR3. Trimming took 6 bases from V and 0 from J, leaving 8 bases between them. CDR3 nucleotide sequence: TGTGCCAGCAGTTGGGAGCTGAACACTGAAGCTTTCTTT. It specifies CASSWELNTEAFF.

The chain combines TRBV5-6 with TRBJ2-6, with D perhaps assigned TRBD1 or TRBD2 (5 bases each). Germline values: CDR1 SGHDT, CDR2 YYEEEE. Between the trimmed V and J ends, which lost 2 bases and 4 bases, there was a span of 13 bases. The CDR3 has 16 amino acids. The CDR3 nucleotides read TGTGCCAGCAGCTTTAATCTGGGGGACGGGGCCAACGTCCTGACTTTC. This sequence encodes CASSFNLGDGANVLTF.

V is TRBV28 and J is TRBJ1-5, with D possibly matching TRBD1 (5 bases). The CDR3 totals 18 residues. Per germline, CDR1 MDHEN and CDR2 SYDVKM. Trimming removed 3 bases from V and 0 bases from J, with 18 bases in between. The CDR3 protein is CASSLARGRPNSNQPQHF. The CDR3 bases are TGTGCCAGCAGTTTGGCGAGGGGTCGACCGAATAGCAATCAGCCCCAGCATTTT.

CDR3 in DNA: TGTGCCAGCAGTTTCCGTGGAGGGGGTTTGGGAGATACGCAGTATTTT. Translated, it gives CASSFRGGGLGDTQYF. J is TRBJ2-3 and V is TRBV28; TRBD1 or TRBD2 may be the D gene (6 bases each). This CDR3 is 16 amino acids long. Trimming took 3 bases from V and 5 from J, leaving 18 bases between them. Looked up from germline, CDR1 is MDHEN and CDR2 is SYDVKM.

This clone was recorded a few times. The chain carries TRBV5-1 and TRBJ1-1, with D possibly TRBD1 on 5 matching bases. Germline-derived CDR1 and CDR2 are SGHRS and YFSETQ. This CDR3 contains 14 residues. Trimming took 4 bases from V and 0 from J, leaving 10 bases between them. The CDR3: CASSGAVMNTEAFF. In DNA form, the CDR3 reads TGCGCCAGCAGCGGGGCAGTCATGAACACTGAAGCTTTCTTT. The complete variable domain, with remaining parts taken from reference TRBV5-1 and TRBJ1-1, reads KAGVTQTPRYLIKTRGQQVTLSCSPISGHRSVSWYQQTPGQGLQFLFEYFSETQRNKGNFPGRFSGRQFSNSRSEMNVSTLELGDSALYLCASSGAVMNTEAFFGQGTRLTVV.

This clone has more than one count but fewer than ten. This chain links TRBV19 with TRBJ1-5; D remains ambiguous. The CDR3 consists of 14 residues. The germline gives CDR1 LNHDA, CDR2 SQIVND (reference sequence). Trimming removed 3 bases from V and 1 base from J, with 7 bases in between. CDR3 nucleotide sequence: TGTGCCAGTAGTATTATGGAGAGCAATCAGCCCCAGCATTTT. It yields the protein CASSIMESNQPQHF.